These 18 T cell receptor beta chains share one sample of origin, sequenced in a study of blood T cell repertoires in COVID-19. Generated by immunoSEQ multiplex PCR, the TCRdb table keeps only in-frame clones and is missing some. The table records 390,000 or so clones, over 75% of them present only once. Sample: peripheral blood. The receptor source for this set is a woman aged 25-40 years with COVID-19, enrolled during active disease.

This chain connects TRBV19 to TRBJ2-3, with 9 nucleotides matching TRBD1. The CDR3 contains 15 residues. CDR1 LNHDA and CDR2 SQIVND come from the germline V gene (reference sequence). V shed 3 bases, J shed 2 bases, and the junction held 3 bases outside the gene matches. DNA of the CDR3: TGTGCCAGTAGTATGAGACAGGGGGTCACAGATACGCAGTATTTT. It encodes CASSMRQGVTDTQYF.

This clone has only a few counts. V and J are TRBV24-1 and TRBJ2-6, with 12 nucleotides matching TRBD2. Germline V lookup: CDR1 KGHDR, CDR2 SFDVKD. CDR3 length equals 16 residues. J was trimmed by 3 bases and V by 5 bases; bases with no gene match: 1. In DNA form, the CDR3 reads TGTGCCACCAGTGGACTAGCGGGAGATGGGGCCAACGTCCTGACTTTC. It specifies CATSGLAGDGANVLTF.

The chain recombines TRBV4-3 with TRBJ1-1, with 7 bases matching TRBD1. The V and J ends lost 0 bases and 12 bases, in that order; junction bases with no gene match: 4. The length of the CDR3 is 12 residues. In germline, CDR1 is LGHNA, CDR2 YSLEER. DNA of the CDR3: TGCGCCAGCAGCCAAGATGCCAGGGGGACTTTCTTT. Translated: CASSQDARGTFF.

This sequence joins TRBV30 and TRBJ2-7; D possibly corresponds to TRBD1 (5 bases). In germline, CDR1 is GTSNPN, CDR2 SVGIG (reference sequence). This CDR3 comprises 11 residues. V was pared by 4 bases and J by 5 bases, with 9 bases between. The CDR3 here is CAWTGINEQYF. Written as DNA, the CDR3 is TGTGCCTGGACAGGGATCAACGAGCAGTACTTC.

This sequence joins TRBV6-5 and TRBJ2-5, with D perhaps TRBD2 (6 bases). V was trimmed by 2 bases and J by 5 bases, leaving 9 bases between them. The CDR3 totals 13 residues. CDR1 and CDR2 (germline): MNHEY, SVGAGI. The chain's CDR3 is CASSYAGKETQYF. For the CDR3, the DNA is TGTGCCAGCAGTTACGCGGGGAAGGAGACCCAGTACTTC.

J is TRBJ2-7 and V is TRBV6-5; no definite D call. The CDR3 is 13 residues long. Trimming stripped 5 bases from V and 3 bases from J, with 11 bases between. Looked up from germline, CDR1 is MNHEY and CDR2 is SVGAGI. The CDR3 is CASSPTNSYEQYF. Written as DNA, the CDR3 is TGTGCCAGCAGTCCCACGAACAGCTACGAGCAGTACTTC.

The chain has TRBV10-3 and TRBJ1-5, with a possible D match to TRBD1 (5 bases). V was cut by 4 bases and J by 7 bases, with 8 bases left in between. The germline CDR1 and CDR2 sequences are ENHRY and SYGVKD. This CDR3 has 12 residues. The CDR3 DNA reads TGTGCCATCAGTGCGGGGGAACAGCCCCAGCATTTT. It translates to CAISAGEQPQHF.

V is TRBV7-2 and J is TRBJ1-5; 9 nucleotides agree with TRBD1. This CDR3 has 15 residues. V lost 1 base and J lost 5; bases outside the gene matches: 3. Per the germline V gene, CDR1 is SGHTA and CDR2 is FQGNSA. The CDR3 here is CASSLVWDRDQPQHF. The CDR3 bases are TGTGCCAGCAGCTTAGTATGGGACAGGGATCAGCCCCAGCATTTT.

The rearrangement uses TRBV2 and TRBJ1-4; 11 bases agree with TRBD1. The germline CDR1 and CDR2 sequences are SNHLY and FYNNEI. The CDR3 is made up of 19 amino acids. The V segment lost 2 bases and the J segment 2 bases; nucleotides outside the gene matches: 10. CDR3 in amino acids: CASSEITGTGGNTNEKLFF. Here the CDR3 DNA reads TGTGCCAGCAGTGAAATTACCGGGACAGGGGGGAACACTAATGAAAAACTGTTTTTT.

The gene calls are TRBV28 and TRBJ2-5; D is undetermined. Per the germline V gene, CDR1 is MDHEN and CDR2 is SYDVKM. The CDR3 is 12 residues long. With 4 bases removed from V and 7 bases from J, the gap between germline ends came to 10 bases. CDR3 coding DNA: TGTGCCAGCAGTTCCCTGCGAGCGACCCAGTACTTC. It specifies CASSSLRATQYF.

The chain recombines TRBV2 with TRBJ2-7; 9 nucleotides line up with TRBD1. This CDR3 has 15 amino acids. Trimming took 4 bases from V and 2 from J; bases not matched to a gene: 6. Germline V CDR1 and CDR2: SNHLY, FYNNEI. CDR3 in DNA: TGTGCCAGCAGTGTAGGGGGACAGGGCACCTACGAGCAGTACTTC. This sequence encodes CASSVGGQGTYEQYF.

The chain joins TRBV24-1 to TRBJ2-3; tentative D call: TRBD1 (5 bases). CDR3 size: 15 residues. The V end lost 4 bases, the J end lost 0 bases, and 10 bases lay between the germline ends. From germline, CDR1 is KGHDR and CDR2 SFDVKD. The CDR3 loop is CATSDQGASTDTQYF. CDR3 coding DNA: TGTGCCACCAGTGACCAAGGGGCTAGCACAGATACGCAGTATTTT.

This sequence joins TRBV24-1 and TRBJ2-1; the D gene is possibly TRBD1 (5 bases). The CDR3 length is 13 residues. Between the trimmed V and J ends, which lost 0 bases and 10 bases, there was a span of 9 bases. CDR1 and CDR2 (germline): KGHDR, SFDVKD. CDR3 amino acids: CATSDLGAEEQFF. CDR3 bases: TGTGCCACCAGTGATTTGGGGGCGGAGGAGCAGTTCTTC.

The chain carries TRBV28 and TRBJ1-4, with 9 bases identical to TRBD1. V was pared by 8 bases and J by 7 bases, with 23 bases of the junction left unmatched. Germline CDR1 reads MDHEN; CDR2 reads SYDVKM. The CDR3 contains 19 residues. CDR3 nucleotides: TGTGCCAGCCTACCTAACCGGGACAGGGTGGGTGTAGGGGGTGAAAAACTGTTTTTT. Protein product: CASLPNRDRVGVGGEKLFF. The variable domain in full, with the rest retrieved from reference TRBV28 and TRBJ1-4, is DVKVTQSSRYLVKRTGEKVFLECVQDMDHENMFWYRQDPGLGLRLIYFSYDVKMKEKGDIPEGYSVSREKKERFSLILESASTNQTSMYLCASLPNRDRVGVGGEKLFFGSGTQLSVL.

V is TRBV19 and J is TRBJ2-2, with 12 bases lining up with TRBD1. The CDR3 is 16 amino acids. CDR1 is LNHDA and CDR2 is SQIVND in the germline V gene (reference sequence). J lost 3 bases, V lost 3 bases, and 2 bases had no gene match. CDR3 DNA: TGTGCCAGTAGTATCGGGACAGGGGGCCACACCGGGGAGCTGTTTTTT. This gives the protein CASSIGTGGHTGELFF.

The V call is TRBV11-3, the J call TRBJ2-7; TRBD2 aligns across 7 bases. V lost 5 bases, J lost 6 bases, and 4 bases stayed unmatched. Germline CDR1 and CDR2: SGHNT and YENEEA. The CDR3 consists of 12 residues. The CDR3 here is CASSRGRGEQYF. The CDR3, as DNA: TGTGCCAGCAGCCGAGGGAGGGGCGAGCAGTACTTC.

This chain connects TRBV10-3 to TRBJ1-2; perhaps TRBD1 as D (5 bases). This CDR3 is built from 14 residues. CDR1 is ENHRY and CDR2 is SYGVKD in the germline V gene. The V and J ends lost 2 bases and 8 bases respectively, with 15 bases between them. CDR3 bases: TGTGCCATCAGTGAGGAGAACGGACATCAAGGCTACACCTTC. Its protein product is CAISEENGHQGYTF.

V usage is TRBV7-2 and J usage is TRBJ2-2, with 12 bases fitting TRBD2. Germline V gene data show CDR1 as SGHTA and CDR2 as FQGNSA. The trim removed 0 bases at V and 2 bases at J, leaving 4 bases unmatched. The CDR3 is 18 residues long. This CDR3 reads CASSLALAGGRNTGELFF. The CDR3, as DNA: TGTGCCAGCAGCTTAGCGCTAGCGGGGGGGAGAAACACCGGGGAGCTGTTTTTT.